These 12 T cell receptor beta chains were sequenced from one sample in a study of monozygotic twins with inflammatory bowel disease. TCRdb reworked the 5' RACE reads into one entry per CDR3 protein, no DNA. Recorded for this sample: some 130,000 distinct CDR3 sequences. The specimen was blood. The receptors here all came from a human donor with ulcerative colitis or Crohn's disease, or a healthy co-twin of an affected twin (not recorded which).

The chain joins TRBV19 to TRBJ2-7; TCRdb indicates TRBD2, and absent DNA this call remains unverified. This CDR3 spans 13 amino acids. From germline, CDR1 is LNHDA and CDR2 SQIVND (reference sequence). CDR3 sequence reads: CASSRLFEGEQYF.

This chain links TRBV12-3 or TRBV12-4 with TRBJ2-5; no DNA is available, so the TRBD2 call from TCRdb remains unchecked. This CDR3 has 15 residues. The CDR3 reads CASSALRGLQETQYF.

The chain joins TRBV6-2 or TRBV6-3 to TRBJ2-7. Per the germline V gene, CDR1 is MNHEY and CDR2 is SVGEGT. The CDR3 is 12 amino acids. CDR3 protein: CASSNLLREQYF.

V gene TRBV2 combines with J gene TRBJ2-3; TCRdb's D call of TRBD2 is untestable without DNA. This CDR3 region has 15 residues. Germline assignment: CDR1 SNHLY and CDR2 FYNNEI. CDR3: CASSPDSGKADTQYF.

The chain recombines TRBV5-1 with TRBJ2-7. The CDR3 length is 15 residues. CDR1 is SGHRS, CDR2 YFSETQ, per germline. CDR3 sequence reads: CASSLERGTSYEQYF.

This CDR3 is CAIQDWRNTGELFF. The chain is built from TRBV12-3 or TRBV12-4 and TRBJ2-2; the TCRdb D gene call, TRBD2, has no DNA to confirm it. This CDR3 region has 14 residues.

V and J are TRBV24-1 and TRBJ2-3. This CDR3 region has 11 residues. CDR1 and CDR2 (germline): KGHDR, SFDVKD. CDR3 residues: CATSGIDTQYF.

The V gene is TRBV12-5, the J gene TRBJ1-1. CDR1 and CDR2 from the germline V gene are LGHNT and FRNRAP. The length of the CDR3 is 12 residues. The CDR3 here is CASGTTDTEAFF.

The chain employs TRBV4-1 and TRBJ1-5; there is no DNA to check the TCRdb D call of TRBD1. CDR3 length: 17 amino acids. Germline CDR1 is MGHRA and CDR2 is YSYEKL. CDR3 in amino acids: CASSPWTGGGENQPQHF.

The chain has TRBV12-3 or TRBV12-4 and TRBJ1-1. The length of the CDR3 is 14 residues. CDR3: CASSSLGPGPEAFF.

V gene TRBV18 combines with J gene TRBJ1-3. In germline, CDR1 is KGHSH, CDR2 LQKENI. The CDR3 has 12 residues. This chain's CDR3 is CASSDPGNTIYF.

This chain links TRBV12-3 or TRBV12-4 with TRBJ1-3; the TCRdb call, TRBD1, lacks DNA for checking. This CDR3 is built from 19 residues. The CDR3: CASSLLPPGSVTPGNTIYF.